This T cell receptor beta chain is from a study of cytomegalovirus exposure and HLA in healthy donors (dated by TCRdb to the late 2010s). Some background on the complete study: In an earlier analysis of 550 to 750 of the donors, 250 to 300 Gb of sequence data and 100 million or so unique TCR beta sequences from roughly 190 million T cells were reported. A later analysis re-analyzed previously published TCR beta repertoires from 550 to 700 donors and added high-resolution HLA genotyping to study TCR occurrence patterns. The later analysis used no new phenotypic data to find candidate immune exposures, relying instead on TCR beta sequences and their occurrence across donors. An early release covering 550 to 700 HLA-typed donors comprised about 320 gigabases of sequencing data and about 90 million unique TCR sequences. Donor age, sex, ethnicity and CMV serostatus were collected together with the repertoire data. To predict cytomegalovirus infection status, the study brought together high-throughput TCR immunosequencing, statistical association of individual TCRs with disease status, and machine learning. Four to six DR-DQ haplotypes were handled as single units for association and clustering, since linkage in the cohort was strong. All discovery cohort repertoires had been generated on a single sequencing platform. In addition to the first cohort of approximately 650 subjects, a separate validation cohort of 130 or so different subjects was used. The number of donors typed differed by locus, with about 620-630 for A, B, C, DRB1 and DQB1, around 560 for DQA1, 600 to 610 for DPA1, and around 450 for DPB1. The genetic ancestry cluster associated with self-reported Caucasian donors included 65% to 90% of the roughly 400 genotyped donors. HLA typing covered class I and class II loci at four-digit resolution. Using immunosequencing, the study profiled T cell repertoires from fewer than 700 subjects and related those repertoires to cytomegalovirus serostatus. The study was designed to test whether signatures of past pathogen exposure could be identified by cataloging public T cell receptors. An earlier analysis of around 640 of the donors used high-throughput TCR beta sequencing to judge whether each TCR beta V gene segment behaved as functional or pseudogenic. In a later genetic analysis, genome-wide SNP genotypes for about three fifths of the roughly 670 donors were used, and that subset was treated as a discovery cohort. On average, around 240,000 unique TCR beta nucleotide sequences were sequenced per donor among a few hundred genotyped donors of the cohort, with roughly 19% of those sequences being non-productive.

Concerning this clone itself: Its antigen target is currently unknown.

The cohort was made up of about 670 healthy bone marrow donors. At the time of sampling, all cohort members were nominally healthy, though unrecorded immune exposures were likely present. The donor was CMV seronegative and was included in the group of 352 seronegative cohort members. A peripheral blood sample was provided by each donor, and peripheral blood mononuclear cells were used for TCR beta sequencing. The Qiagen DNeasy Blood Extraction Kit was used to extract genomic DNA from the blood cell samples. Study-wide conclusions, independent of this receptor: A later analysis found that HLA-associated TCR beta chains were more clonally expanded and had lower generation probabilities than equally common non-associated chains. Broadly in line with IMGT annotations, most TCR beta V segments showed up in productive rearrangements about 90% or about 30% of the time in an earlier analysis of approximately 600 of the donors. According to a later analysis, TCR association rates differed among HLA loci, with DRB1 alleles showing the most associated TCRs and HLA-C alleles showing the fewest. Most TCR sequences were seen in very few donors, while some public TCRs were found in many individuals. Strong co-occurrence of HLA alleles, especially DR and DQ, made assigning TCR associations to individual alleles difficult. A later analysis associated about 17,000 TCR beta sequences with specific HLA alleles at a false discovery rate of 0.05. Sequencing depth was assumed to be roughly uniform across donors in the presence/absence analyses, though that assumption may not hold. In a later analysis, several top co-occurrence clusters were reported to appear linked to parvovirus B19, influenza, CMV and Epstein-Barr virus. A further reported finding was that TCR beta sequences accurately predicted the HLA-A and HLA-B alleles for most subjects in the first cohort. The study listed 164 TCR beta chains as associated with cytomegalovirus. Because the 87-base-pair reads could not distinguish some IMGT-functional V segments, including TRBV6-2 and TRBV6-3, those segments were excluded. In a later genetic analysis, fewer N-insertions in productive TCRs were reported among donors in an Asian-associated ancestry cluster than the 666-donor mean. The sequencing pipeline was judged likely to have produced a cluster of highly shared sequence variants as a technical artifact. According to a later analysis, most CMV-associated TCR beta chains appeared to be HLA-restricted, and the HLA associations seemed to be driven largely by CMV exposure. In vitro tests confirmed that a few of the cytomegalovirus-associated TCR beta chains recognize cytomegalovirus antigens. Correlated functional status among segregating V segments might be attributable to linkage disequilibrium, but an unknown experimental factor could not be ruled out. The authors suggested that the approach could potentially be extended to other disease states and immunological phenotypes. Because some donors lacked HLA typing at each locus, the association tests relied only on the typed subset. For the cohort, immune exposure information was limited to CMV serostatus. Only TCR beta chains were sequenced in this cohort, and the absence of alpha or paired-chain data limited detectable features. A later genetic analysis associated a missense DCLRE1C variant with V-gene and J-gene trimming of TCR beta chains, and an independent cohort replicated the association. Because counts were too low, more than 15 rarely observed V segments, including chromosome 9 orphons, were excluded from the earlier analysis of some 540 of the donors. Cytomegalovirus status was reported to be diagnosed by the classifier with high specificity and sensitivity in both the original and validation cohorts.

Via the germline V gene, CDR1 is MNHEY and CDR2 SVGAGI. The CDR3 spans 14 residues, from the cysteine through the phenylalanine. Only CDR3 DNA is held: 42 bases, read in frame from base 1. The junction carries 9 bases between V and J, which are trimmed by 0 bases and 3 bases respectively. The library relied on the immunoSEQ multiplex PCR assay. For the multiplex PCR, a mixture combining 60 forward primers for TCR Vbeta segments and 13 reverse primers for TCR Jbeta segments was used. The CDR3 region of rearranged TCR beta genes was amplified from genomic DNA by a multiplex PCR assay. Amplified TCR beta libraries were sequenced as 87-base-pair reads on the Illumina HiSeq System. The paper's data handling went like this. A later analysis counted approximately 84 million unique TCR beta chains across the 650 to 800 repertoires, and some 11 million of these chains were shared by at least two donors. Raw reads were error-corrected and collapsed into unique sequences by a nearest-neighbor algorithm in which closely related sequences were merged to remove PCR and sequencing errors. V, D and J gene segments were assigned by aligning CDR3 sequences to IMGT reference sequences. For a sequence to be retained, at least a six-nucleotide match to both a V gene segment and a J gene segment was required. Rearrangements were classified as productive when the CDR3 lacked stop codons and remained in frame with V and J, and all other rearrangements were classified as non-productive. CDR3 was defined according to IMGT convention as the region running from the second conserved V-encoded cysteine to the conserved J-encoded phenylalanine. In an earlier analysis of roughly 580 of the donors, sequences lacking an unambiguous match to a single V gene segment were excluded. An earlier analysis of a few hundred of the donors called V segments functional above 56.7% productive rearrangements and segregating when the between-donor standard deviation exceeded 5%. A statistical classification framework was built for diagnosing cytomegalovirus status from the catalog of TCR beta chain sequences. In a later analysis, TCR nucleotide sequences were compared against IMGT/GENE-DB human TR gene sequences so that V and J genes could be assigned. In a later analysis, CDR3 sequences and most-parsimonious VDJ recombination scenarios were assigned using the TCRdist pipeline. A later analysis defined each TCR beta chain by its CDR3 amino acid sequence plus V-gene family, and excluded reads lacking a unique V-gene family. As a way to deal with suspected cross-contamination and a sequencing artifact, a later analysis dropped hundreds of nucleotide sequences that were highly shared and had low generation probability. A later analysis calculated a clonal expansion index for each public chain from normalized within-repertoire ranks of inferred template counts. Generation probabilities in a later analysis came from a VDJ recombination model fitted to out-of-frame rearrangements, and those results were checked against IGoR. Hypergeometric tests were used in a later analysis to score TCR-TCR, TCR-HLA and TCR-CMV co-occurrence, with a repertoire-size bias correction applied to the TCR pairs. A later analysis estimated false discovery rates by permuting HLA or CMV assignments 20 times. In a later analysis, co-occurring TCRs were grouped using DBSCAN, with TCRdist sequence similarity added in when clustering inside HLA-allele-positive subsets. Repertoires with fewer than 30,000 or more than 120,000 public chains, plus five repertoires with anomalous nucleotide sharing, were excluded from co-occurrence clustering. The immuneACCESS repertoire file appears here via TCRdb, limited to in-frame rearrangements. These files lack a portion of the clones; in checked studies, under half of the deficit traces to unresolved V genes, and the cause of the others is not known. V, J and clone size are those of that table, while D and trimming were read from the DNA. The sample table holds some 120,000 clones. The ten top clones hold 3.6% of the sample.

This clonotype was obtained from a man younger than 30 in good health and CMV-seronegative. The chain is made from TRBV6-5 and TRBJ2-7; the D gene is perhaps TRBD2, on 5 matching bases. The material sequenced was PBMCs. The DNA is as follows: TGTGCCAGCAGTTACTCGAACCGGGGCTACGAGCAGTACTTC. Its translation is CASSYSNRGYEQYF.